These 21 T cell receptor beta chains came from one sample sequenced in a study of CD8 T cells in Susac syndrome. Random hexamers were used to reverse transcribe about 0.45 to 1 ug of RNA. TCRdb reprocessed the immunoSEQ multiplex PCR reads via MiXCR and lists one record per CDR3 protein. The table lists about 200,000 distinct CDR3 sequences, 85% to 95% of them singletons, with about 0.1% in the top ten. The sequenced material came from CD4+ T cells from PBMCs. Receptor source: a human donor in good health.

The chain couples TRBV13 to TRBJ1-6; 7 bases match TRBD1. V shed 4 bases and J 8 bases; nucleotides not matched to a gene: 11. CDR3 length: 16 amino acids. CDR1 and CDR2 from the germline V gene are PRHDT and FYEKMQ (reference sequence). The CDR3 region is CASSSTTGVNYSPLHF. In DNA, the CDR3 is TGTGCCAGCAGCTCAACCACAGGGGTGAACTATTCACCCCTCCACTTT. The complete variable domain, with remaining parts taken from reference TRBV13 and TRBJ1-6, reads AAGVIQSPRHLIKEKRETATLKCYPIPRHDTVYWYQQGPGQDPQFLISFYEKMQSDKGSIPDRFSAQQFSDYHSELNMSSLELGDSALYFCASSSTTGVNYSPLHFGNGTRLTVT.

The chain recombines TRBV7-8 with TRBJ2-1; TRBD2 might be the D (6 bases). The CDR3 extends over 15 amino acids. Germline V gene lookup returns CDR1 SGHVS and CDR2 FQNEAQ. The V gene lost 3 bases and the J gene lost 6 bases, with 15 bases spanning the gap. The CDR3 sequence is CASSFLRARGNEQFF. CDR3 coding DNA: TGTGCCAGCAGCTTTCTCAGGGCGCGGGGCAATGAGCAGTTCTTC.

CDR3 nucleotide sequence: TGCAGCGTTTCCGGGGGGGCTCGAGAGACCCAGTACTTC. Translated, it gives CSVSGGARETQYF. The chain is built from TRBV29-1 and TRBJ2-5; 8 bases align to TRBD2. V trimming: 5 bases; J trimming: 4 bases; junction bases outside the gene matches: 6. The CDR3 loop spans 13 amino acids. The germline V gene encodes CDR1 SQVTM and CDR2 ANQGSEA.

The chain links TRBV19 to TRBJ1-5, with 11 bases fitting TRBD1. CDR1 is LNHDA and CDR2 is SQIVND in the germline V gene (reference sequence). Germline trimming cut 6 bases from V and 4 bases from J; bases unmatched to any gene: 11. The CDR3 has 17 residues. CDR3 residues: CASSKIPGTGGNQPQHF. The CDR3 nucleotides are TGTGCCAGTAGCAAAATACCCGGGACAGGGGGTAATCAGCCCCAGCATTTT.

The chain carries TRBV23-1 and TRBJ1-5; the D gene is possibly TRBD1 (5 bases). TRBV23-1 is marked as an open reading frame, function uncertain. The CDR3 totals 15 residues. V was pared by 0 bases and J by 7 bases, with 13 bases between. The CDR3 DNA sequence: TGCGCCAGCAGTCAATCGGGGCGGGCGGGCCAGCCCCAGCATTTT. Amino acids: CASSQSGRAGQPQHF.

The chain recombines TRBV18 with TRBJ2-5, with D uncertain. The CDR3 is 13 amino acids. Trimming took 4 bases from V and 2 from J, leaving 8 bases between them. Germline lookup yields CDR1 KGHSH and CDR2 LQKENI. The CDR3 coding sequence is TGTGCCAGCTCACGGGCCGGTCAAGAGACCCAGTACTTC. Translated: CASSRAGQETQYF. The full variable domain, completed using reference TRBV18 and TRBJ2-5, is NAGVMQNPRHLVRRRGQEARLRCSPMKGHSHVYWYRQLPEEGLKFMVYLQKENIIDESGMPKERFSAEFPKEGPSILRIQQVVRGDSAAYFCASSRAGQETQYFGPGTRLLVL.

The V and J genes are TRBV20-1 and TRBJ1-2, with TRBD1 identical over 8 bases. This CDR3 contains 15 residues. Germline loops: CDR1 DFQATT, CDR2 SNEGSKA (reference sequence). The J segment lost 6 bases and the V segment lost 6 bases, leaving 15 bases of the junction unmatched. The CDR3 nucleotides are TGCAGTGCGAGGTGGGACAGGACAATAGGGGATGGCTACACCTTC. Residues: CSARWDRTIGDGYTF.

This chain joins TRBV5-4 and TRBJ2-5; TRBD1 might be the D (5 bases). V dropped 1 base and J dropped 0 bases, with 7 bases sitting between them. The CDR3 spans 14 residues. Germline CDR1 is SGHNT and CDR2 is YYREEE (reference sequence). This chain's CDR3 is CASSLPGNQETQYF. Written as DNA, the CDR3 is TGTGCCAGCAGCTTGCCAGGGAACCAAGAGACCCAGTACTTC.

V and J are TRBV24-1 and TRBJ1-2; D gene ambiguous. V was clipped by 0 bases and J by 4 bases, with 14 bases between them. CDR1 is KGHDR, CDR2 SFDVKD, per germline. The CDR3 runs 16 residues. The CDR3 DNA sequence: TGTGCCACCAGTGATTTGCGAACGGGGAGCGGCTATGGCTACACCTTC. Protein sequence: CATSDLRTGSGYGYTF.

This chain joins TRBV3-1 and TRBJ1-1; no reliable D call. In germline, CDR1 is LGHDT, CDR2 YNNKEL (reference sequence). The CDR3 runs 15 residues. Trimming stripped 1 base from V and 0 bases from J, with 9 bases between. CDR3 DNA sequence: TGTGCCAGCAGCCAAGTAGGGCTCCTGAACACTGAAGCTTTCTTT. Its protein product is CASSQVGLLNTEAFF.

The chain employs TRBV28 and TRBJ1-5; D is uncertain. Between the trimmed V and J ends, which lost 3 bases and 5 bases, there was a span of 5 bases. Germline V CDR1 and CDR2: MDHEN, SYDVKM. The length of the CDR3 is 12 residues. The CDR3 bases are TGTGCCAGCAGTTTCGGCTATCAGCCCCAGCATTTT. This gives the protein CASSFGYQPQHF.

The rearrangement uses TRBV21-1 and TRBJ2-7. TRBV21-1 is a known pseudogene. This CDR3 is built from 16 residues. CDR3 in amino acids: CASSKAPATCSYEQYV. The DNA of the CDR3 is TGTGCCAGCAGCAAAGCCCCAGCGACCTGCTCCTACGAGCAGTACGTC.

This clonotype was observed a single time. The chain uses TRBV9 and TRBJ1-1; 8 nucleotides line up with TRBD1. Germline CDR1 and CDR2: SGDLS and YYNGEE. J gave up 1 base and V 3 bases, and 2 bases lay outside the gene matches. The length of the CDR3 is 14 residues. For the CDR3, the DNA is TGTGCCAGCAGCGAACAGGGGGAGAACACTGAAGCTTTCTTT. Translation gives CASSEQGENTEAFF. Looking up the rest from reference TRBV9 and TRBJ1-1 gives the full variable domain: DSGVTQTPKHLITATGQRVTLRCSPRSGDLSVYWYQQSLDQGLQFLIQYYNGEERAKGNILERFSAQQFPDLHSELNLSSLELGDSALYFCASSEQGENTEAFFGQGTRLTVV.

The V call is TRBV30, the J call TRBJ2-2, with 8 bases identical to TRBD2. This CDR3 has 13 residues. The germline gives CDR1 GTSNPN, CDR2 SVGIG (reference sequence). V shed 5 bases and J 7 bases; nucleotides not matched to a gene: 6. The CDR3 DNA sequence: TGTGCCTGGGACGGACTAGCTGGCGGGGAGCTGTTTTTT. Protein sequence: CAWDGLAGGELFF.

The chain carries TRBV6-2 or TRBV6-3 and TRBJ1-5; D is uncertain. CDR1 MNHEY and CDR2 SVGEGT come from the germline V gene. The CDR3 spans 12 residues. The V gene lost 4 bases and the J gene lost 6 bases, with 7 bases spanning the gap. In DNA, the CDR3 is TGTGCCAGCAGTTTTATGGCTCAGCCCCAGCATTTT. Translation: CASSFMAQPQHF.

The V gene is TRBV9, the J gene TRBJ2-3; D may be TRBD2 (5 bases). This CDR3 is 13 amino acids long. Germline lookup yields CDR1 SGDLS and CDR2 YYNGEE. V gave up 2 bases and J gave up 7 bases, with 11 bases separating them. The CDR3: CASSVFGENTQYF. The CDR3 DNA sequence: TGTGCCAGCAGCGTGTTCGGGGAAAATACGCAGTATTTT.

The rearrangement links TRBV15 to TRBJ1-2; no firm D call. Germline V CDR1 and CDR2: LNHNV, YYDKDF (reference sequence). The CDR3 is made up of 14 amino acids. V lost 2 bases and J lost 6, with 13 bases in between. For the CDR3, the DNA is TGTGCCACCAGCAGATTCCGGCGAGACGATGGCTACACCTTC. It translates to CATSRFRRDDGYTF.

This rearrangement joins TRBV7-9 to TRBJ2-7; D possibly matches TRBD1 or TRBD2 (6 bases each). The germline V and J ends were trimmed by 5 bases and 0 bases, with 17 bases remaining between them. Looked up from germline, CDR1 is SEHNR and CDR2 is FQNEAQ (reference sequence). The length of the CDR3 is 16 residues. The CDR3: CASSPQTGLSSYEQYV. In DNA, the CDR3 is TGTGCCAGCAGCCCCCAGACAGGACTAAGCTCCTACGAGCAGTACGTC.

The CDR3 region has the DNA TGTGCCAGCAGCTTGGTACGGGGTTACAATGAGCAGTTCTTC. Its translation: CASSLVRGYNEQFF. This chain links TRBV5-6 with TRBJ2-1; weak D call: TRBD2 (5 bases). The germline CDR1 and CDR2 sequences are SGHDT and YYEEEE. Trimming took off 0 bases at V and 4 bases at J, with 8 bases between the two ends. The CDR3 runs to 14 residues. The complete variable domain, with remaining parts taken from reference TRBV5-6 and TRBJ2-1, reads DAGVTQSPTHLIKTRGQQVTLRCSPKSGHDTVSWYQQALGQGPQFIFQYYEEEERQRGNFPDRFSGHQFPNYSSELNVNALLLGDSALYLCASSLVRGYNEQFFGPGTRLTVL.

This chain uses TRBV5-4 with TRBJ1-3, with TRBD1 matching over 7 bases. The CDR3 contains 15 residues. V lost 1 base and J lost 2; bases outside the gene matches: 3. In germline, CDR1 is SGHNT, CDR2 YYREEE (reference sequence). The CDR3 DNA sequence: TGTGCCAGCAGCTTGCCCACAGGGGCTGGAAACACCATATATTTT. This encodes CASSLPTGAGNTIYF.

The chain uses TRBV4-1 and TRBJ2-4; maybe TRBD2 (6 bases). Germline V gives CDR1 MGHRA, CDR2 YSYEKL. V was trimmed by 3 bases and J by 1 base, leaving 10 bases between them. The CDR3 spans 15 residues. The CDR3 loop reads CASSHPAGAKNIQYF. The CDR3 DNA reads TGCGCCAGCAGCCACCCCGCGGGGGCCAAAAACATTCAGTACTTC.